This TCR beta chain emerged from a study of cytomegalovirus exposure and HLA in healthy donors. Regarding the study as a whole: Across HLA loci, a later analysis found differing TCR association rates, with DRB1 most and HLA-C fewest. High specificity and sensitivity for cytomegalovirus status were reported for the classifier.

This CDR3 is 17 amino acids long. The germline V gene encodes CDR1 LGHNA and CDR2 YNFKEQ. Trimming cost V 1 base and J 8 bases, with 21 bases left between them. As for this clone: Its specificity is not known.

The study ran its PCR with 60 Vbeta and 13 Jbeta primers. As processed by the authors: In a later analysis, of around 80 million unique beta chains, about 12 million appeared in at least two donors. Repertoires were generated with immunoSEQ multiplex PCR, while TCRdb's copy carries only in-frame clones and drops some. That table supplies the V and J calls and clone size; D and trimming were determined from the DNA. The sample carries roughly 100,000 clones, more than 75% recorded once. This chain links TRBV4-2 with TRBJ2-1, with D uncertain. The TCR was taken from a man aged 25-45 years in good health and CMV-seropositive. Source material: PBMCs. The CDR3 sequence is CASSQGTGMALGDEQFF. The DNA for the CDR3 is TGTGCCAGCAGCCAAGGCACCGGTATGGCCCTAGGCGATGAGCAGTTCTTC.